Below, 20 T cell receptor beta chains from the same sample are listed, as sequenced in a study of technical replicates of blood from a handful of donors. The assay was immunoSEQ multiplex PCR, and TCRdb's table has in-frame clones only and misses some. Of roughly 66,000 clones listed, more than 75% are singletons. The source material was PBMCs. The source is a human donor in good health. Some clones in this sample may be carry-over from other donors' samples.

The chain carries TRBV30 and TRBJ1-1, with 10 bases that match TRBD1. Germline CDR1 is GTSNPN and CDR2 is SVGIG (reference sequence). This CDR3 is 15 amino acids long. J gave up 0 bases and V 6 bases, and 7 bases lay outside the gene matches. The CDR3 DNA reads TGTGCCTGTTCCCGACAGGGGGCTATGAACACTGAAGCTTTCTTT. Translation: CACSRQGAMNTEAFF. Filled out from reference TRBV30 and TRBJ1-1, the complete variable domain reads SQTIHQWPATLVQPVGSPLSLECTVEGTSNPNLYWYRQAAGRGLQLLFYSVGIGQISSEVPQNLSASRPQDRQFILSSKKLLLSDSGFYLCACSRQGAMNTEAFFGQGTRLTVV.

This clone was seen a single time. The chain employs TRBV7-2 and TRBJ1-1; D may be TRBD1 (5 bases). V lost 3 bases and J lost 7, with 15 bases in between. This CDR3 region has 14 residues. Germline V CDR1 and CDR2: SGHTA, FQGNSA. The CDR3 DNA sequence: TGTGCCAGCAGCTTGGGGAGGGAGGGGCTTGAAGCTTTCTTT. Protein sequence: CASSLGREGLEAFF. The whole variable domain, remainder taken from reference TRBV7-2 and TRBJ1-1, is GAGVSQSPSNKVTEKGKDVELRCDPISGHTALYWYRQSLGQGLEFLIYFQGNSAPDKSGLPSDRFSAERTGGSVSTLTIQRTQQEDSAVYLCASSLGREGLEAFFGQGTRLTVV.

The chain employs TRBV7-9 and TRBJ2-3; TRBD1 matches at 7 bases. CDR1 is SEHNR, CDR2 FQNEAQ, per germline (reference sequence). The CDR3 sequence is 16 residues long. V was pared by 0 bases and J by 6 bases, with 9 bases of the junction left unmatched. CDR3 sequence (DNA): TGTGCCAGCAGCTTAGCCGGACAGGTATCACGGGATACGCAGTATTTT. As protein: CASSLAGQVSRDTQYF.

This clone was counted only a few times. The J gene is TRBJ2-7, the V gene TRBV10-3; D call uncertain. Trimming removed 2 bases from V and 3 bases from J, with 17 bases in between. CDR1 and CDR2 from the germline V gene are ENHRY and SYGVKD. The CDR3 sequence is 16 residues long. The CDR3 nucleotides read TGTGCCATCAGTGAGGGTTCCGCTGGGCCCGACTACGAGCAGTACTTC. It translates to CAISEGSAGPDYEQYF.

V and J are TRBV5-4 and TRBJ1-2; 8 positions agree with TRBD1. J gave up 4 bases and V 4 bases, and 9 bases lay outside the gene matches. The CDR3 runs 15 residues. CDR1 and CDR2 from the germline V gene are SGHNT and YYREEE (reference sequence). CDR3 region: CASSHGTGYLYGYTF. The DNA of the CDR3 is TGTGCCAGCAGCCACGGGACAGGTTACCTCTATGGCTACACCTTC.

This chain uses TRBV4-3 with TRBJ2-7, with 7 bases identical to TRBD2. Per the germline V gene, CDR1 is LGHNA and CDR2 is YSLEER. V dropped 5 bases and J dropped 0; count of bases not matched to a gene: 7. The CDR3 totals 15 residues. In DNA form, the CDR3 reads TGCGCCAGCAGCACCCAGTGGGGGGGCTCCTACGAGCAGTACTTC. Protein product: CASSTQWGGSYEQYF.

This chain uses TRBV11-1 with TRBJ2-1; 10 bases align to TRBD2. The CDR3 runs 15 residues. V lost 5 bases, J lost 3 bases, and 4 bases stayed unmatched. Looked up from germline, CDR1 is SGHAT and CDR2 is FQDESV (reference sequence). CDR3 sequence reads: CASSPWTSGYNEQFF. The CDR3 nucleotides are TGTGCCAGCAGCCCCTGGACTAGCGGCTACAATGAGCAGTTCTTC.

J is TRBJ2-5 and V is TRBV14, with TRBD2 matching 9 bases. This CDR3 is 14 amino acids long. CDR1 and CDR2 (germline): SGHDN, FVKESK. V lost 4 bases, J lost 2 bases, and 2 bases stayed unmatched. CDR3 loop: CASSLGLAQETQYF. The CDR3 DNA reads TGTGCCAGCAGCCTCGGACTAGCGCAAGAGACCCAGTACTTC.

The chain carries TRBV7-2 and TRBJ2-5; TRBD1 matches 8 bases. Germline values: CDR1 SGHTA, CDR2 FQGNSA. This CDR3 region has 15 residues. Trimming cost V 2 bases and J 4 bases; bases outside gene matches: 6. Here the CDR3 DNA reads TGTGCCAGCAGCTTACTGGGACAGGTAGTAGAGACCCAGTACTTC. Translated, it gives CASSLLGQVVETQYF.

In its sample, this clone was seen once. CDR3 sequence (DNA): TGTGCCAGCAGTGAAGGGGCACTAGCGGGAACGGAGACCCAGTACTTC. Translated, it gives CASSEGALAGTETQYF. V is TRBV6-1 and J is TRBJ2-5, with TRBD2 matching over 10 bases. The CDR3 consists of 16 residues. Germline CDR1 MNHNS, CDR2 SASEGT. V shed 1 base and J 5 bases; nucleotides not matched to a gene: 7.

The rearrangement links TRBV10-3 to TRBJ2-7; tentatively, D is TRBD2 (6 bases). In germline, CDR1 is ENHRY, CDR2 SYGVKD. This CDR3 has 13 amino acids. Trimming stripped 5 bases from V and 5 bases from J, with 13 bases between. CDR3 nucleotides: TGTGCCATCAGTCAGACTAGTATCGACGAGCAGTACTTC. Translation gives CAISQTSIDEQYF.

J is TRBJ2-1 and V is TRBV21-1; TRBD1, the table's D call, was not compared with the DNA. TRBV21-1 is classified as a pseudogene. CDR3 length: 16 residues. CDR3 bases: TGTGCCAGCAGGACACAGGGCTTTGGGCACCGCGCTGAGCAGTTCTTC. It specifies CASRTQGFGHRAEQFF.

The chain couples TRBV7-2 to TRBJ2-5; 12 nucleotides agree with TRBD2. After removal of 5 bases from V and 3 bases from J, the junction contained 1 base not matched to a gene. The length of the CDR3 is 14 residues. The germline CDR1 and CDR2 sequences are SGHTA and FQGNSA. CDR3 region: CASSPSGGEETQYF. The CDR3 DNA is TGTGCCAGCAGCCCTAGCGGGGGGGAAGAGACCCAGTACTTC.

This chain uses TRBV6-1 with TRBJ2-7, with D possibly matching TRBD1 (6 bases). CDR1 is MNHNS and CDR2 is SASEGT in the germline V gene. V was shortened by 10 bases and J by 5 bases, with 15 bases between the two germline ends. The CDR3 length is 12 residues. The DNA of the CDR3 is TGTGCCACTGGACAGCTGTTTAACGAGCAGTACTTC. This codes for CATGQLFNEQYF.

The chain links TRBV19 to TRBJ2-5; D is possibly TRBD1 (6 bases). Germline loops: CDR1 LNHDA, CDR2 SQIVND (reference sequence). The CDR3 extends over 14 amino acids. Trimming stripped 6 bases from V and 1 base from J, with 12 bases between. CDR3 in amino acids: CASSETGIQETQYF. Written as DNA, the CDR3 is TGTGCCAGTAGCGAGACAGGTATCCAAGAGACCCAGTACTTC.

The gene calls are TRBV6-1 and TRBJ1-6, with 7 positions matching TRBD1. The ends lost 8 bases at V and 10 bases at J; junction bases unmatched: 11. CDR1 and CDR2 from the germline V gene are MNHNS and SASEGT. CDR3 size: 14 residues. The CDR3 here is CASFPGGFRSPLHF. The CDR3 bases are TGTGCCAGCTTCCCAGGGGGTTTTCGCTCACCCCTCCACTTT.

This clone appeared a single time. CDR3 region: CASSTSGRAVDTQYF. In DNA form, the CDR3 reads TGTGCCAGCAGTACATCCGGGAGGGCCGTAGATACGCAGTATTTT. The gene calls are TRBV27 and TRBJ2-3; 8 bases are shared with TRBD2. The CDR3 spans 15 residues. Germline-derived CDR1 and CDR2 are MNHEY and SMNVEV (reference sequence). The J segment lost 5 bases and the V segment lost 5 bases, leaving 9 bases of the junction unmatched.

CDR3 coding DNA: TGTGCCAGCAGCTTGTTAGAGGGACTTAACAATGAGCAGTTCTTC. Its protein product is CASSLLEGLNNEQFF. The chain employs TRBV5-4 and TRBJ2-1, with a possible D match to TRBD2 (6 bases). Germline V CDR1 and CDR2: SGHNT, YYREEE (reference sequence). The CDR3 runs to 15 residues. V was pared by 1 base and J by 5 bases, with 13 bases between.

The chain links TRBV5-1 to TRBJ1-3; D gene unclear. CDR3 length equals 14 residues. CDR1 is SGHRS, CDR2 YFSETQ, per germline. Trimming cost V 0 bases and J 3 bases, with 7 bases left between them. The CDR3 bases are TGCGCCAGCAGCTTGGCGGGGTTTGGAAACACCATATATTTT. It translates to CASSLAGFGNTIYF.

This rearrangement joins TRBV30 to TRBJ1-1; 8 bases are a match to TRBD1. The J segment lost 1 base and the V segment lost 5 bases, leaving 3 bases of the junction unmatched. The CDR3 has 13 amino acids. From germline, CDR1 is GTSNPN and CDR2 SVGIG (reference sequence). CDR3 DNA sequence: TGTGCCTGGCGGACAGGGCGGAACACTGAAGCTTTCTTT. This translates into CAWRTGRNTEAFF.